This entry describes one T cell receptor beta chain. This record belongs to a study of blood T cell repertoires in COVID-19. At the level of the study: Both acute and convalescent COVID-19 samples were obtained from the United States, Italy and Spain. T cells, B-cell-depleted T cells, or PBMCs provided the cDNA or gDNA that served as material.

Under the authors' procedure: It was from reference gene primer amplification that nucleated cell counts were estimated. Produced via immunoSEQ multiplex PCR; TCRdb's table is partial and in-frame only. V and J calls and clone size follow that table, whereas D and trimming were derived from the DNA. Among some 73,000 clones, 85% were seen once, and the ten largest hold roughly 32%. Trimming removed 2 bases from V and 8 bases from J, with 12 bases in between. The CDR3 is 14 residues long. CDR1 LGHDT and CDR2 YNNKEL come from the germline V gene (reference sequence). Sequenced: peripheral blood. This chain links TRBV3-1 (or the pseudogene TRBV3-2) with TRBJ1-4; possible D gene TRBD1, 5 bases. This TCR was sampled from a woman older than 75 with active or convalescent COVID-19. The DNA for the CDR3 is TGTGCCAGCAGCCAACAGGGCTCAACCGAAAAACTGTTTTTT. Translation: CASSQQGSTEKLFF.